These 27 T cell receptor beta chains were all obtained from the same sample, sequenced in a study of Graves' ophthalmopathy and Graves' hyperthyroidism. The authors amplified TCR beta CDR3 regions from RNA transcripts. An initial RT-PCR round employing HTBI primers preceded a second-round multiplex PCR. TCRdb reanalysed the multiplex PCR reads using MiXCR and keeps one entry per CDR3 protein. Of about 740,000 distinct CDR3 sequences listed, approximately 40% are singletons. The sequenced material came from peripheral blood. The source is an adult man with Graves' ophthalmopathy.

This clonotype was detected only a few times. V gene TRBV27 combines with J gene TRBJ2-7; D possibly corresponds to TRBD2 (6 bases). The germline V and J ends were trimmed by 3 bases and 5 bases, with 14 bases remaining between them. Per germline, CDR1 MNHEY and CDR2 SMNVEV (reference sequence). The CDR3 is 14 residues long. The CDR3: CASSFLRDSNEQYF. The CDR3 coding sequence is TGTGCCAGCAGTTTCCTCCGGGACTCGAACGAGCAGTACTTC.

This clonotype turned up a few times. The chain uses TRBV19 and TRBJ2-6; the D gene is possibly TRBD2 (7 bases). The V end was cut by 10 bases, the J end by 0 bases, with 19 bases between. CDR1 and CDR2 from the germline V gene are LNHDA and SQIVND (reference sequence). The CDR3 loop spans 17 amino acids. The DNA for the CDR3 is TGTGCCACCTCAAAGGGGGGGTCCAGCTCTGGGGCCAACGTCCTGACTTTC. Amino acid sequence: CATSKGGSSSGANVLTF. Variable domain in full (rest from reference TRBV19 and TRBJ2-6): DGGITQSPKYLFRKEGQNVTLSCEQNLNHDAMYWYRQDPGQGLRLIYYSQIVNDFQKGDIAEGYSVSREKKESFPLTVTSAQKNPTAFYLCATSKGGSSSGANVLTFGAGSRLTVL.

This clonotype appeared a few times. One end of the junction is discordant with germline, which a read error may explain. The CDR3 sequence is CASSQASGDYEQYF. Here the CDR3 DNA reads TGTGCCAGCAGCCAAGCCAGCGGTGACTACGAGCAGTACTTC. The V call is TRBV5-1, the J call TRBJ2-7, with D possibly being TRBD2 (5 bases). Per the germline V gene, CDR1 is SGHRS and CDR2 is YFSETQ. The CDR3 extends over 14 amino acids.

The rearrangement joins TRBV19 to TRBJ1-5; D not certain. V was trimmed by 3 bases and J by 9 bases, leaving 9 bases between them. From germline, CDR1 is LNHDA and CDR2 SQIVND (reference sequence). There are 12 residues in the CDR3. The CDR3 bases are TGTGCCAGTAGTATGGCTTGGGGGCCCCAGCATTTT. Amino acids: CASSMAWGPQHF. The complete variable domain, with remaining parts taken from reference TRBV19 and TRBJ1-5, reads DGGITQSPKYLFRKEGQNVTLSCEQNLNHDAMYWYRQDPGQGLRLIYYSQIVNDFQKGDIAEGYSVSREKKESFPLTVTSAQKNPTAFYLCASSMAWGPQHFGDGTRLSIL.

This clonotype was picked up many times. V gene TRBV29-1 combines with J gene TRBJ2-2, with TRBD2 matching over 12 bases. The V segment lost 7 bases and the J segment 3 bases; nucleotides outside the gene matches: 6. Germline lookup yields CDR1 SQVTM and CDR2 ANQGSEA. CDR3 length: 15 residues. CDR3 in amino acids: CSDRLAGVDTGELFF. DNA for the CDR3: TGCAGCGACCGACTAGCGGGGGTCGACACCGGGGAGCTGTTTTTT.

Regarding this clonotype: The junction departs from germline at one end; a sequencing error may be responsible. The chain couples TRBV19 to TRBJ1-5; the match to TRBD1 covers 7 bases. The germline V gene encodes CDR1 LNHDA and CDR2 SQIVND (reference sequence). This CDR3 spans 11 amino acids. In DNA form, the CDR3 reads TGTGCCAGTAGAAACGCCGGACAGGTCCTTTTT. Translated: CASRNAGQVLF.

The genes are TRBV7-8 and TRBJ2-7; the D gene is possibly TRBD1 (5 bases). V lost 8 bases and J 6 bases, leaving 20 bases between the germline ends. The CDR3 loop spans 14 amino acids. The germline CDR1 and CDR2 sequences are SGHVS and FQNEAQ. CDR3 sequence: CASSPDGQYGEQYF. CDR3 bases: TGTGCCAGCTCACCCGACGGACAATACGGCGAGCAGTACTTC.

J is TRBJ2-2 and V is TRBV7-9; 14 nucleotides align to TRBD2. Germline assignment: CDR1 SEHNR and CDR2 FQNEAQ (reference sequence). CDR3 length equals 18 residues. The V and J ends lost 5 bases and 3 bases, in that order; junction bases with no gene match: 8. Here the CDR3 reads CASSPLTSGGAYTGELFF. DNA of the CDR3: TGTGCCAGCAGCCCCCTGACTAGCGGGGGGGCGTACACCGGGGAGCTGTTTTTT.

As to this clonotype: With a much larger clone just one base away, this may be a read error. The CDR3: CASSLFSRANVLTF. Written as DNA, the CDR3 is TGCGCCAGCAGCTTGTTCTCTAGGGCCAACGTCCTGACTTTC. The chain uses TRBV5-1 and TRBJ2-6; D is undetermined. Germline assignment: CDR1 SGHRS and CDR2 YFSETQ. The CDR3 totals 14 residues. The variable domain in full, with the rest retrieved from reference TRBV5-1 and TRBJ2-6, is KAGVTQTPRYLIKTRGQQVTLSCSPISGHRSVSWYQQTPGQGLQFLFEYFSETQRNKGNFPGRFSGRQFSNSRSEMNVSTLELGDSALYLCASSLFSRANVLTFGAGSRLTVL.

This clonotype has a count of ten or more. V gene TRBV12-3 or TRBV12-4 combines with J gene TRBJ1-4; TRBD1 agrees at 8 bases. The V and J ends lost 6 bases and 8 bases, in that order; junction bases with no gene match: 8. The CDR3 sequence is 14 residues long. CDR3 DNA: TGTGCCAGCAGCCCGGACAGGGTTGTCGAAAAACTGTTTTTT. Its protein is CASSPDRVVEKLFF.

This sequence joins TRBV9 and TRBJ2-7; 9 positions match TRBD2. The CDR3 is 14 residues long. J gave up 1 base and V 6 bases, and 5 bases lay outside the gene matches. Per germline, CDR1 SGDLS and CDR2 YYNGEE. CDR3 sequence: CASNPAGGSYEQYF. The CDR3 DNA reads TGTGCCAGCAACCCAGCGGGAGGTTCCTACGAGCAGTACTTC. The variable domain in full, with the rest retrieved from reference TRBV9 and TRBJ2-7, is DSGVTQTPKHLITATGQRVTLRCSPRSGDLSVYWYQQSLDQGLQFLIQYYNGEERAKGNILERFSAQQFPDLHSELNLSSLELGDSALYFCASNPAGGSYEQYFGPGTRLTVT.

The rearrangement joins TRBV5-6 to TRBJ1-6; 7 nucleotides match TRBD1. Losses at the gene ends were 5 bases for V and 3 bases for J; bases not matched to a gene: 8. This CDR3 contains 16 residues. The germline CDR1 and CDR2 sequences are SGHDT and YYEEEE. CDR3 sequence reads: CASRETGTDYNSPLHF. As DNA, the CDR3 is TGTGCCAGCAGGGAAACAGGGACAGACTATAATTCACCCCTCCACTTT.

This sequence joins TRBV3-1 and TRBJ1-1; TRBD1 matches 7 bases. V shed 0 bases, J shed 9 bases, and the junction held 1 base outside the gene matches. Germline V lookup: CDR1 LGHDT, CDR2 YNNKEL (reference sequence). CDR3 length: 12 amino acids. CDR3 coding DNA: TGTGCCAGCAGCCAAGAGAGGGGGCAAGCTTTCTTT. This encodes CASSQERGQAFF.

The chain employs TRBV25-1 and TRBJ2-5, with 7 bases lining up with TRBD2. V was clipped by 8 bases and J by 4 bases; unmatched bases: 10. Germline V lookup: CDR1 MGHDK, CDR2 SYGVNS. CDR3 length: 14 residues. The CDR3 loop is CASSQAGAGETQYF. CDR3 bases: TGTGCCAGCTCACAGGCGGGAGCAGGAGAGACCCAGTACTTC.

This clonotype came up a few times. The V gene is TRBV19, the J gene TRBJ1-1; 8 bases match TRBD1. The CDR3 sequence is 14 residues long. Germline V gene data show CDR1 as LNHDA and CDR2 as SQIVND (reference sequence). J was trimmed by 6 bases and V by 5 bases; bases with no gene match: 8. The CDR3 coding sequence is TGTGCCAGTAGTTTCAGGACAGGGTACGCTGAAGCTTTCTTT. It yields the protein CASSFRTGYAEAFF.

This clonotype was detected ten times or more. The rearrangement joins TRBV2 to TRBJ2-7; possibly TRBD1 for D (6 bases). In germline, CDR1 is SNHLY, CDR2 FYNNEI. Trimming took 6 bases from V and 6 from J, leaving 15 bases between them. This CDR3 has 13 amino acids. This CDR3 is CASSTGPRGEQYF. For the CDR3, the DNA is TGTGCCAGCAGCACAGGGCCCAGGGGCGAGCAGTACTTC.

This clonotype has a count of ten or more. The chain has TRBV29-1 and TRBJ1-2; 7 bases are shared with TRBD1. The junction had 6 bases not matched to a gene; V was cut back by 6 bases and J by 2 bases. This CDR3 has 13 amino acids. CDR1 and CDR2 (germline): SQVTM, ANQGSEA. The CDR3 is CSVRDSLNYGYTF. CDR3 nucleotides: TGCAGCGTCAGGGACAGTTTAAACTATGGCTACACCTTC.

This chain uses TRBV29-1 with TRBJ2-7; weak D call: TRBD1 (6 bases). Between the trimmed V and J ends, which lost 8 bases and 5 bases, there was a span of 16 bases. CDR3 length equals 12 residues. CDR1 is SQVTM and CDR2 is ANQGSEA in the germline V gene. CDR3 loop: CSLMGHADEQYF. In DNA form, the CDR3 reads TGCAGCTTGATGGGACACGCGGACGAGCAGTACTTC.

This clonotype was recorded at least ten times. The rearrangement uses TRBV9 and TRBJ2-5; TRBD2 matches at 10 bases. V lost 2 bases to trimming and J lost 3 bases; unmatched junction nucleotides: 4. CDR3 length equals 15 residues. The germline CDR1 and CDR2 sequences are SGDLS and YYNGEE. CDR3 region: CASSVLTSGKETQYF. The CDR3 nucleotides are TGTGCCAGCAGCGTTTTAACTAGCGGGAAAGAGACCCAGTACTTC.

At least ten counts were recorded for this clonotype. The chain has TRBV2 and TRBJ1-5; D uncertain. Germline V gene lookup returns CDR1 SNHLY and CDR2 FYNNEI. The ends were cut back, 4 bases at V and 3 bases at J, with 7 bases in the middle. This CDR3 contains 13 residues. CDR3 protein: CASSGSPNQPQHF. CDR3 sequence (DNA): TGTGCCAGCAGTGGCAGCCCCAATCAGCCCCAGCATTTT.

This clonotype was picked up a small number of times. The CDR3 loop is CASSYQQPPHTEAFF. DNA for the CDR3: TGTGCCAGCAGTTACCAACAGCCACCTCACACTGAAGCTTTCTTT. V gene TRBV6-2 or TRBV6-3 combines with J gene TRBJ1-1, with unresolved D. The CDR3 loop spans 15 amino acids. CDR1 and CDR2 (germline): MNHEY, SVGEGT. Trimming stripped 2 bases from V and 3 bases from J, with 13 bases between.

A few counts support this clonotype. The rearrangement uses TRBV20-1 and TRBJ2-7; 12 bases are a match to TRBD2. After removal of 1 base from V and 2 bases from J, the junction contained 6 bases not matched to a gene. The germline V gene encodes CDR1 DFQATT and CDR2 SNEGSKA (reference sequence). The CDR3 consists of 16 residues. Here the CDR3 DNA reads TGCAGTGCTAGAGCCGGGACTAGCGGGCTTGCCTACGAGCAGTACTTC. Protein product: CSARAGTSGLAYEQYF.

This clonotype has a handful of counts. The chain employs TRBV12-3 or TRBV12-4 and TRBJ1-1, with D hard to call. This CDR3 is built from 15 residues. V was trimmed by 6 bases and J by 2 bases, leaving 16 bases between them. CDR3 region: CASSQLWDTNTEAFF. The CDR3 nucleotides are TGTGCCAGCAGCCAACTCTGGGATACAAACACTGAAGCTTTCTTT.

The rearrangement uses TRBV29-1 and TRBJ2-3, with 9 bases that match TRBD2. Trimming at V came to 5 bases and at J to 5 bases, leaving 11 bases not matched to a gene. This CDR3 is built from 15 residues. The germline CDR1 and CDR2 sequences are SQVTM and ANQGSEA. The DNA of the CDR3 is TGCAGCGTTCCCCGTGGAGCGGGAGGAGTAGATACGCAGTATTTT. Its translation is CSVPRGAGGVDTQYF.

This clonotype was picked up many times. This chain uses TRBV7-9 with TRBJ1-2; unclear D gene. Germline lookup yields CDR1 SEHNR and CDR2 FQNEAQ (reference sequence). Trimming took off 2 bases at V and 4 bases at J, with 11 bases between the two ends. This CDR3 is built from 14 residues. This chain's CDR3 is CASSLSGQVYGYTF. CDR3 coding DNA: TGTGCCAGCAGCTTATCGGGCCAGGTCTATGGCTACACCTTC.

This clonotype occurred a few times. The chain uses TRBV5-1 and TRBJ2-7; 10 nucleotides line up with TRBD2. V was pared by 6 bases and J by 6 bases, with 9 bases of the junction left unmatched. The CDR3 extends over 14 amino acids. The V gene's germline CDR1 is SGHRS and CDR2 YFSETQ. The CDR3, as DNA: TGCGCCAGCACCCAAGCTAGCGGGAGCTTCGAGCAGTACTTC. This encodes CASTQASGSFEQYF.

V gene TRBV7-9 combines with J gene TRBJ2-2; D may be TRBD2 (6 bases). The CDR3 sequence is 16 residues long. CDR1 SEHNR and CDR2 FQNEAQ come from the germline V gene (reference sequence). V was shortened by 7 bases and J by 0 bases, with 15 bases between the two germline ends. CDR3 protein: CASTLKTGANTGELFF. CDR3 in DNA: TGTGCCAGCACTCTGAAGACGGGGGCGAACACCGGGGAGCTGTTTTTT.